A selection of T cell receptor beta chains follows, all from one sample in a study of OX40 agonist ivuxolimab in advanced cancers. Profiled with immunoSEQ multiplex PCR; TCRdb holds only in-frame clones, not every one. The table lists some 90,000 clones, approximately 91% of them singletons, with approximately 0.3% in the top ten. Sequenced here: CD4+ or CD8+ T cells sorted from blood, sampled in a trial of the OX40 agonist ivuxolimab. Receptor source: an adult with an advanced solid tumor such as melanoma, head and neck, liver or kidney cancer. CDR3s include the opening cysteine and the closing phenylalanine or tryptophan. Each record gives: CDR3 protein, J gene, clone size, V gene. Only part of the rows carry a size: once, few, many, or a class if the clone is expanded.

CDR3aa: CASSLRPRENEQYF; j_gene: TRBJ2-7; abundance: NA; v_gene: TRBV7-2
CDR3aa: CASSHLNTANTIYF; j_gene: TRBJ1-3; abundance: once; v_gene: TRBV14
CDR3aa: CASSQEMSRMNTEAFF; j_gene: TRBJ1-1; abundance: NA; v_gene: TRBV4-2
CDR3aa: CASSLTPGGSYEQYF; j_gene: TRBJ2-7; abundance: NA; v_gene: TRBV7-2
CDR3aa: CASSLGGGDQYF; j_gene: TRBJ2-5; abundance: NA; v_gene: TRBV7-9
CDR3aa: CASSPPQTGVFSNQPQHF; j_gene: TRBJ1-5; abundance: few; v_gene: TRBV28
CDR3aa: CSVEFPGMDTQYF; j_gene: TRBJ2-3; abundance: NA; v_gene: TRBV29-1
CDR3aa: CASSTRPGTQETQYF; j_gene: TRBJ2-5; abundance: once; v_gene: TRBV11-2
CDR3aa: CASSNRDTQYF; j_gene: TRBJ2-3; abundance: NA; v_gene: TRBV7-9
CDR3aa: CASSLRLAGVEGETQYF; j_gene: TRBJ2-5; abundance: NA; v_gene: TRBV5-5
CDR3aa: CASREQGKGYNEQFF; j_gene: TRBJ2-1; abundance: NA; v_gene: TRBV19
CDR3aa: CASSLVSSYEQYF; j_gene: TRBJ2-7; abundance: NA; v_gene: TRBV7-2
CDR3aa: CASSFRQGNTEAFF; j_gene: TRBJ1-1; abundance: NA; v_gene: TRBV27
CDR3aa: CASSLPTSGRETQYF; j_gene: TRBJ2-5; abundance: NA; v_gene: TRBV5-6
CDR3aa: CSAGGSIEQFF; j_gene: TRBJ2-1; abundance: NA; v_gene: TRBV20-1
CDR3aa: CASSPNLGTSGFF; j_gene: TRBJ2-1; abundance: once; v_gene: TRBV11-2